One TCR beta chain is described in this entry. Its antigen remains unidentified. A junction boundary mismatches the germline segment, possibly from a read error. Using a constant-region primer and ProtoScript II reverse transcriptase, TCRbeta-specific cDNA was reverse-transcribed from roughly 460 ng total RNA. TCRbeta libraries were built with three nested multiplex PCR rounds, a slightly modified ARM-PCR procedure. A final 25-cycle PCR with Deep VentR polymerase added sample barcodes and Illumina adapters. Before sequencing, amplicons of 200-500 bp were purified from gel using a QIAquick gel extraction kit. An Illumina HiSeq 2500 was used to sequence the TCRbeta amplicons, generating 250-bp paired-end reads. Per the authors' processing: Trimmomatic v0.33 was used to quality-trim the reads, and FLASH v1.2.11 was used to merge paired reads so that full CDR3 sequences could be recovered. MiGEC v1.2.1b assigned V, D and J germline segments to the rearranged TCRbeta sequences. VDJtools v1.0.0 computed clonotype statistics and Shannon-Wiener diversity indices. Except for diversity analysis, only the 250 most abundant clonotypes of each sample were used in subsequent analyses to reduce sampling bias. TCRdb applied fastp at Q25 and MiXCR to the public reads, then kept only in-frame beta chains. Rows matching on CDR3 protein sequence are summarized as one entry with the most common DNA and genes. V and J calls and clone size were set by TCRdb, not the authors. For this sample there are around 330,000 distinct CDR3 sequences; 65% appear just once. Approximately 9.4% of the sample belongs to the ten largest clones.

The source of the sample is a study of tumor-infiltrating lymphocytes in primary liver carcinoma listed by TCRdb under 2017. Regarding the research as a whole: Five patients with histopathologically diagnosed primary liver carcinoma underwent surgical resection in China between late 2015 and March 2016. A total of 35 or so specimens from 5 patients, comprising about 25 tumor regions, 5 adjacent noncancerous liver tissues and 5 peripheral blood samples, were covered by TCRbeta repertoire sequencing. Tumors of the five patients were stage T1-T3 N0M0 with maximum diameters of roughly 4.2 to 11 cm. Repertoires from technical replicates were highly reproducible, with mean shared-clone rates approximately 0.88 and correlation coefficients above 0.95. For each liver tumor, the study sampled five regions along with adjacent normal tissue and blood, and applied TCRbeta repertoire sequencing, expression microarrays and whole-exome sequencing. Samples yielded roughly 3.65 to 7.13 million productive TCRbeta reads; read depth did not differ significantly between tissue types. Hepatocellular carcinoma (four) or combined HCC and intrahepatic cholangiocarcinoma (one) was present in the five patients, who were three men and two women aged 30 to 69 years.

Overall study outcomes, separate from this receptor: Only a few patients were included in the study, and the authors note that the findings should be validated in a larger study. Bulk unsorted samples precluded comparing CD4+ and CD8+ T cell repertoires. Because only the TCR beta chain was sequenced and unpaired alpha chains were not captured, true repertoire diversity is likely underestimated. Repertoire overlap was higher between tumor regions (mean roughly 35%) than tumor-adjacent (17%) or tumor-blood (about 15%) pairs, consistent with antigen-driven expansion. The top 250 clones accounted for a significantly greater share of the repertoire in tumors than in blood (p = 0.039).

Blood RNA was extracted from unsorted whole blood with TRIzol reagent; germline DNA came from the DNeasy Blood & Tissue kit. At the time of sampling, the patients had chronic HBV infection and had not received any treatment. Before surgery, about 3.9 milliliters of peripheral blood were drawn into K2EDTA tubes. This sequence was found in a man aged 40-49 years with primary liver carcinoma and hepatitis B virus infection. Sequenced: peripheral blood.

In nucleotide form, the sequence is TGTACCAGCAGCTTGAGACTAGCCTACACCGGGGAGCTGTTTTTT. The translation is CTSSLRLAYTGELFF. The chain is made from TRBV11-2 and TRBJ2-2; TRBD2 matches 7 bases in the middle. The germline V gene gives CDR1 as SGHAT and CDR2 as FQNNGV. The CDR3 starts with the cysteine, ends with the phenylalanine, and has 15 residues. Just the 45-base CDR3 DNA is kept, in frame starting at base 1.